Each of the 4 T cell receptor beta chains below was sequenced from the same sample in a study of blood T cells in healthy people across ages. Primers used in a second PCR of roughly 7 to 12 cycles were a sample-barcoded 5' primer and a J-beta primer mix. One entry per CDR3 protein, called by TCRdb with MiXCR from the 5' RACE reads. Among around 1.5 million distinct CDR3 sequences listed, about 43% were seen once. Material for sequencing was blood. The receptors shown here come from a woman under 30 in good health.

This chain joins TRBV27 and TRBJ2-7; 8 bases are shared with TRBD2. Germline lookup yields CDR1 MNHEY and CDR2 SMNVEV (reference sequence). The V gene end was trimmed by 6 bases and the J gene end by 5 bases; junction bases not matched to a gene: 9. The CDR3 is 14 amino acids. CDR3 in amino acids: CASRQSGSLHEQYF. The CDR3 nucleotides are TGTGCCAGCAGGCAAAGCGGGAGTCTCCACGAGCAGTACTTC.

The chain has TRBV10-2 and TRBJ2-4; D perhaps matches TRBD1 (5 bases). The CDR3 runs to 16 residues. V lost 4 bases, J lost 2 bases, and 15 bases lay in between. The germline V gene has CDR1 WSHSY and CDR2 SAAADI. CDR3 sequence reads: CASSGQGMWTKNIQYF. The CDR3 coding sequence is TGCGCCAGCAGTGGGCAGGGTATGTGGACCAAAAACATTCAGTACTTC.

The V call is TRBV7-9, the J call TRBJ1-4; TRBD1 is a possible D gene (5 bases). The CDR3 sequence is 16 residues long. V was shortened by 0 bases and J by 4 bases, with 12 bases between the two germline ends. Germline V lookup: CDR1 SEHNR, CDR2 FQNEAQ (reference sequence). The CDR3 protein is CASSLASDSINEKLFF. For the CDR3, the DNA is TGTGCCAGCAGCTTAGCGAGCGACAGTATTAATGAAAAACTGTTTTTT.

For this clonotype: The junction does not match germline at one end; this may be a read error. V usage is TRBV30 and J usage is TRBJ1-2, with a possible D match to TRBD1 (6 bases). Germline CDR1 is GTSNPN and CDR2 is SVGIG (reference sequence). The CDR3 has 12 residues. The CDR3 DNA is TGTGCCTGCAGTGACAGGCACTATGGCTACACCTTC. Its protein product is CACSDRHYGYTF.